This entry lists 25 T cell receptor beta chains sequenced from one sample in a study of T-cell memory formation after mild COVID-19. TCRdb fed the 5' RACE reads into MiXCR, producing one record per CDR3 protein. The sample lists 550,000 to 700,000 distinct CDR3 sequences; 15% to 20% were seen once. Sample: PBMCs or a T cell subset sorted from them (not recorded which). Every receptor here comes from an adult woman who had mild COVID-19 (a few samples of this study predate the infection). Cell type and time point are not known.

The chain has TRBV7-3 and TRBJ2-2; no reliable D call. Germline V gene sequence: CDR1 SGHTA, CDR2 FQGTGA. CDR3 size: 16 residues. V was shortened by 6 bases and J by 0 bases, with 14 bases between the two germline ends. DNA of the CDR3: TGTGCCAGCAGTTCCAAGGCAGGAGCGAACACCGGGGAGCTGTTTTTT. It encodes CASSSKAGANTGELFF.

This chain links TRBV10-3 with TRBJ2-3; 16 positions match TRBD2. The germline gives CDR1 ENHRY, CDR2 SYGVKD. The CDR3 extends over 19 amino acids. Trimming took 2 bases from V and 5 from J; bases not matched to a gene: 10. Written as DNA, the CDR3 is TGTGCCATCAGTGAGCTCCCCGGGACTAGCGGGAGGGTAGGAGATACGCAGTATTTT. Translating it yields CAISELPGTSGRVGDTQYF.

This clonotype has a handful of counts. The rearrangement links TRBV29-1 to TRBJ1-1, with unresolved D. Germline CDR1 and CDR2: SQVTM and ANQGSEA. Trimming took off 4 bases at V and 5 bases at J, with 14 bases between the two ends. The CDR3 has 13 amino acids. The CDR3 is CSVGEGTRTEAFF. CDR3 bases: TGCAGCGTTGGAGAGGGCACGAGGACTGAAGCTTTCTTT.

The chain joins TRBV6-1 to TRBJ2-7; a possible D gene is TRBD1 (5 bases). The CDR3 is 15 residues long. V shed 5 bases and J shed 5 bases, with 19 bases lying between them. Germline V lookup: CDR1 MNHNS, CDR2 SASEGT. CDR3 residues: CASSLAKGIYHEQYF. CDR3 sequence (DNA): TGTGCCAGCAGTCTCGCAAAGGGGATTTACCACGAGCAGTACTTC.

This clonotype was recorded many times. The V and J genes are TRBV6-2 or TRBV6-3 and TRBJ2-2, with TRBD1 matching 10 bases. This CDR3 has 15 residues. The V gene's germline CDR1 is MNHEY and CDR2 SVGEGT. Unmatched junction bases numbered 5, after V lost 7 bases and J lost 3 bases. The DNA for the CDR3 is TGTGCCAGCACTTCCGGGACAGGGGACACCGGGGAGCTGTTTTTT. It encodes CASTSGTGDTGELFF.

The V call is TRBV28, the J call TRBJ2-7; 7 nucleotides agree with TRBD1. Germline CDR1 and CDR2: MDHEN and SYDVKM. CDR3 length equals 16 residues. V lost 2 bases to trimming and J lost 7 bases; unmatched junction nucleotides: 14. CDR3 nucleotides: TGTGCCAGCAGTTTACGCGGACAGGTTTCCTCGAGGGAGCAGTACTTC. Its translation is CASSLRGQVSSREQYF.

The chain recombines TRBV20-1 with TRBJ2-3; D unresolved. V lost 6 bases to trimming and J lost 4 bases, with 5 bases between them. The CDR3 covers 10 residues. Germline loops: CDR1 DFQATT, CDR2 SNEGSKA (reference sequence). The CDR3 here is CSADSDTQYF. The CDR3 region has the DNA TGCAGTGCGGATTCAGATACGCAGTATTTT.

This clonotype has more than one count but fewer than ten. The chain recombines TRBV9 with TRBJ1-6; no definite D call. Looked up from germline, CDR1 is SGDLS and CDR2 is YYNGEE. The CDR3 runs to 13 residues. Trimming stripped 8 bases from V and 7 bases from J, with 13 bases between. The CDR3 loop is CASAGEWNSPLHF. The CDR3 DNA follows: TGTGCCAGTGCCGGGGAATGGAATTCACCCCTCCACTTT.

There are a few counts of this clonotype. The chain is built from TRBV29-1 and TRBJ2-7, with a tentative D call TRBD2 (6 bases). With 3 bases removed from V and 5 bases from J, the gap between germline ends came to 17 bases. Germline CDR1 SQVTM, CDR2 ANQGSEA. The CDR3 extends over 14 amino acids. The CDR3 sequence is CSVDPRGTNNEQYF. Here the CDR3 DNA reads TGCAGCGTTGATCCCCGCGGGACGAACAACGAGCAGTACTTC.

This sequence joins TRBV15 and TRBJ2-4, with a weak D call TRBD1 (6 bases). This CDR3 is 17 amino acids long. Trimming left V 5 bases short and J 1 base short, with 18 bases between. Germline CDR1 LNHNV, CDR2 YYDKDF (reference sequence). The CDR3 reads CATSSVQLTGAKNIQYF. The DNA for the CDR3 is TGTGCCACCAGCTCCGTACAACTTACAGGGGCCAAAAACATTCAGTACTTC.

The gene calls are TRBV5-1 and TRBJ1-4; D is ambiguous. Germline-derived CDR1 and CDR2 are SGHRS and YFSETQ. The CDR3 is made up of 16 amino acids. Trimming left V 1 base short and J 0 bases short, with 10 bases between. The CDR3 is CASSLRTAATNEKLFF. The DNA for the CDR3 is TGCGCCAGCAGCTTGCGGACGGCTGCAACTAATGAAAAACTGTTTTTT.

This clonotype has a handful of counts. The V gene is TRBV7-3, the J gene TRBJ2-4, with 9 bases lining up with TRBD1. Germline values: CDR1 SGHTA, CDR2 FQGTGA. Trimming at V came to 4 bases and at J to 7 bases, leaving 5 bases not matched to a gene. The CDR3 consists of 14 residues. The CDR3 protein is CASSSPGQGNIQYF. CDR3 bases: TGTGCCAGCAGCTCACCGGGACAGGGTAACATTCAGTACTTC.

This clonotype has ten or more counts. CDR3 protein: CASSYGQGNQPQHF. DNA for the CDR3: TGTGCCAGCAGTTACGGACAGGGGAATCAGCCCCAGCATTTT. The gene calls are TRBV6-5 and TRBJ1-5; TRBD1 matches at 9 bases. The CDR3 is 14 residues long. V gave up 2 bases and J gave up 4 bases; unmatched junction bases: 0. CDR1 is MNHEY, CDR2 SVGAGI, per germline.

This clonotype has more than one count but fewer than ten. The chain joins TRBV4-1 to TRBJ2-2, with 7 positions matching TRBD2. Germline V gene data show CDR1 as MGHRA and CDR2 as YSYEKL. After removal of 0 bases from V and 0 bases from J, the junction contained 4 bases not matched to a gene. This CDR3 comprises 17 residues. The CDR3 is CASSQDLGLSNTGELFF. The DNA for the CDR3 is TGCGCCAGCAGCCAAGACCTGGGACTATCGAACACCGGGGAGCTGTTTTTT.

J is TRBJ1-2 and V is TRBV29-1; D call uncertain. The V end lost 3 bases, the J end lost 4 bases, and 12 bases lay between the germline ends. CDR3 length equals 13 residues. CDR1 SQVTM and CDR2 ANQGSEA come from the germline V gene. In DNA form, the CDR3 reads TGCAGCGTTGACATGCTCTCGGGCTATGGCTACACCTTC. Encoded protein: CSVDMLSGYGYTF.

Only a few counts were recorded for this clonotype. The rearrangement joins TRBV7-9 to TRBJ2-1, with 8 positions matching TRBD2. The V and J ends lost 5 bases and 13 bases, in that order; junction bases with no gene match: 10. The V gene's germline CDR1 is SEHNR and CDR2 FQNEAQ (reference sequence). The CDR3 runs 13 residues. CDR3 residues: CASSQGTAGVQFF. Here the CDR3 DNA reads TGTGCCAGCAGCCAGGGAACAGCGGGAGTACAGTTCTTC.

This clonotype came up a few times. The chain links TRBV7-9 to TRBJ1-5, with D perhaps TRBD1 (5 bases). Trimming cost V 2 bases and J 4 bases, with 9 bases left between them. The CDR3 is made up of 14 amino acids. Per germline, CDR1 SEHNR and CDR2 FQNEAQ (reference sequence). CDR3 amino acids: CASSLPGLNQPQHF. The CDR3 nucleotides read TGTGCCAGCAGCTTACCAGGGTTAAATCAGCCCCAGCATTTT.

The genes are TRBV24-1 and TRBJ2-7; D assignment may be TRBD1 or TRBD2 (5 bases each). Trimming took 3 bases from V and 2 from J, leaving 13 bases between them. The CDR3 consists of 15 residues. From germline, CDR1 is KGHDR and CDR2 SFDVKD. Written as DNA, the CDR3 is TGTGCCACCAGTGATATCCGGGACGGAACCTACGAGCAGTACTTC. It specifies CATSDIRDGTYEQYF.

This clonotype was counted only a few times. CDR3 protein: CATGTATNSPLHF. The CDR3 DNA reads as TGTGCCACCGGTACAGCCACCAATTCACCCCTCCACTTT. The gene calls are TRBV15 and TRBJ1-6, with D unclear. V lost 8 bases and J 7 bases, leaving 12 bases between the germline ends. The CDR3 runs to 13 residues. CDR1 is LNHNV and CDR2 is YYDKDF in the germline V gene (reference sequence).

This clonotype was counted a few times. The gene calls are TRBV18 and TRBJ2-7; possible D gene TRBD2, 6 bases. Germline lookup yields CDR1 KGHSH and CDR2 LQKENI. The CDR3 runs to 12 residues. V was cut by 0 bases and J by 7 bases, with 7 bases left in between. CDR3 sequence reads: CASSPPGGEQYF. Written as DNA, the CDR3 is TGTGCCAGCTCACCACCGGGGGGTGAGCAGTACTTC.

This clonotype has a handful of counts. The rearrangement links TRBV2 to TRBJ2-1, with TRBD1 matching over 10 bases. V was pared by 8 bases and J by 0 bases, with 7 bases of the junction left unmatched. Germline V gives CDR1 SNHLY, CDR2 FYNNEI. CDR3 length: 16 residues. The CDR3 DNA is TGTGCCAGCGGACCTTGGACAGGGGGCTCCTACAATGAGCAGTTCTTC. As protein: CASGPWTGGSYNEQFF.

This clonotype has a handful of counts. This chain joins TRBV6-5 and TRBJ2-5, with a tentative D call TRBD1 (7 bases). The CDR3 is 14 residues long. CDR1 is MNHEY and CDR2 is SVGAGI in the germline V gene. The germline V and J ends were trimmed by 5 bases and 5 bases, with 15 bases remaining between them. CDR3 sequence reads: CASSTFRGRETQYF. In DNA, the CDR3 is TGTGCCAGCAGTACCTTCAGGGGGAGGGAGACCCAGTACTTC.

This clonotype was seen only once. V gene TRBV12-3 or TRBV12-4 combines with J gene TRBJ2-7, with 8 bases fitting TRBD1. This CDR3 spans 13 amino acids. The J segment lost 3 bases and the V segment lost 7 bases, leaving 5 bases of the junction unmatched. CDR3 sequence (DNA): TGTGCCAGCACCTACGACAGGGGCTACGAGCAGTACTTC. It is translated as CASTYDRGYEQYF.

This clonotype came up a few times. The CDR3 DNA follows: TGTGCCAGCAGCGTAGCCTGGGCTAGCGGGAGTGTCGCTGGCTACAATGAGCAGTTCTTC. Amino acid sequence: CASSVAWASGSVAGYNEQFF. The chain joins TRBV9 to TRBJ2-1; 10 bases match TRBD2. The CDR3 covers 20 residues. Per germline, CDR1 SGDLS and CDR2 YYNGEE. V was clipped by 0 bases and J by 3 bases; unmatched bases: 15. Using reference TRBV9 and TRBJ2-1 for the parts outside the CDR3, the full variable domain is DSGVTQTPKHLITATGQRVTLRCSPRSGDLSVYWYQQSLDQGLQFLIQYYNGEERAKGNILERFSAQQFPDLHSELNLSSLELGDSALYFCASSVAWASGSVAGYNEQFFGPGTRLTVL.

This clonotype was observed a few times. The rearrangement joins TRBV11-2 to TRBJ1-1; D gene uncertain. V shed 5 bases and J shed 1 base, with 14 bases lying between them. Germline assignment: CDR1 SGHAT and CDR2 FQNNGV. The CDR3 is made up of 15 amino acids. The CDR3 reads CASSVTSGRNTEAFF. CDR3 bases: TGTGCCAGCAGCGTAACCTCGGGCAGGAACACTGAAGCTTTCTTT.